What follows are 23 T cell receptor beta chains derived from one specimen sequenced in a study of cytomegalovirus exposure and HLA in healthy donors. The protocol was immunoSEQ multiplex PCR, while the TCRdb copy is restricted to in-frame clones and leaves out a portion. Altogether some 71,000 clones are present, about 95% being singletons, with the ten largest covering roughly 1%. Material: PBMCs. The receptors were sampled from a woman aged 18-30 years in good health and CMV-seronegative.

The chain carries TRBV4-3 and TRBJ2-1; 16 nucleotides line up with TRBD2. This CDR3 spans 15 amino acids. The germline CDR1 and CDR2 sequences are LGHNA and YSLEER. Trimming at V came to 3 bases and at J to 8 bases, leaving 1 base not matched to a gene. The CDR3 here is CASSQGLAGGYEQFF. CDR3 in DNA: TGCGCCAGCAGCCAGGGACTAGCGGGGGGGTATGAGCAGTTCTTC.

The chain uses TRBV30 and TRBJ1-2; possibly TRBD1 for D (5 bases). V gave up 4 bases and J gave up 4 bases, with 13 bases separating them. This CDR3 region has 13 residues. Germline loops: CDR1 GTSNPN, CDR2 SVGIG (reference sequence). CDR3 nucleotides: TGTGCCTGGATCCAACAGGTGGCCTATGGCTACACCTTC. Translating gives CAWIQQVAYGYTF.

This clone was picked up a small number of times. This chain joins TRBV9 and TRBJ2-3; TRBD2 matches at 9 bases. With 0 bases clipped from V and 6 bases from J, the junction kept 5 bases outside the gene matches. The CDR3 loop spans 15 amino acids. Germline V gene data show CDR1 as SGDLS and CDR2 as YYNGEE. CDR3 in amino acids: CASSVGRGGRDTQYF. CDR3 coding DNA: TGTGCCAGCAGCGTAGGGCGGGGGGGCAGGGATACGCAGTATTTT.

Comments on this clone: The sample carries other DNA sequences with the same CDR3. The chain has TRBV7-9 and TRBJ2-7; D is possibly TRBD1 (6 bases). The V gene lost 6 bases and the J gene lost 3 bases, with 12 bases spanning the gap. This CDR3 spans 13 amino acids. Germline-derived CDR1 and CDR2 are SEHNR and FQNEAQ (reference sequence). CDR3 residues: CASSPRTVYEQYF. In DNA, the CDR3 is TGTGCCAGCAGTCCACGGACAGTCTACGAGCAGTACTTC.

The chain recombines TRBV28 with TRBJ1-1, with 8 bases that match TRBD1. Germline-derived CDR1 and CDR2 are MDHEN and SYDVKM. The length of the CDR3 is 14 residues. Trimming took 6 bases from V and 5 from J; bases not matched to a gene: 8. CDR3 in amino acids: CASSRQGTGTEAFF. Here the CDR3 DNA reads TGTGCCAGCAGCCGACAGGGGACAGGTACTGAAGCTTTCTTT.

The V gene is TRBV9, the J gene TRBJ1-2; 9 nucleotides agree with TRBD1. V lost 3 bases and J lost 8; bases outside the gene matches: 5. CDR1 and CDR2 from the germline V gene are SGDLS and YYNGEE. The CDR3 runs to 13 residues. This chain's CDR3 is CASSATGGEGYTF. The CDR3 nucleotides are TGTGCCAGCAGCGCGACAGGGGGGGAAGGCTACACCTTC.

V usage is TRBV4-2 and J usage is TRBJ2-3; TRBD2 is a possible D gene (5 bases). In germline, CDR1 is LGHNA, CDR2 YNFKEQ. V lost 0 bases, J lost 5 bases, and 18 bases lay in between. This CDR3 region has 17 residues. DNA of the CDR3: TGTGCCAGCAGCCAAGATCTTGAACTAGTGGGCAAAGATACGCAGTATTTT. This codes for CASSQDLELVGKDTQYF.

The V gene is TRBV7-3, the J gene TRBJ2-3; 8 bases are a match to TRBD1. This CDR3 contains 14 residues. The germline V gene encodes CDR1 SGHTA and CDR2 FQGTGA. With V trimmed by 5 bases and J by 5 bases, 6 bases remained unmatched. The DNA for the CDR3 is TGTGCCAGCAGCCCCGGACAGGGACAAGATACGCAGTATTTT. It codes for CASSPGQGQDTQYF.

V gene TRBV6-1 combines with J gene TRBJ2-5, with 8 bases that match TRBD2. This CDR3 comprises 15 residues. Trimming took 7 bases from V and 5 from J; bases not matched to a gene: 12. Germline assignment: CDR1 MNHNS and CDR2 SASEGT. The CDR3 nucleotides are TGTGCCAGCACCCCAGGGACCCCGGGGGGGGAGACCCAGTACTTC. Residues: CASTPGTPGGETQYF.

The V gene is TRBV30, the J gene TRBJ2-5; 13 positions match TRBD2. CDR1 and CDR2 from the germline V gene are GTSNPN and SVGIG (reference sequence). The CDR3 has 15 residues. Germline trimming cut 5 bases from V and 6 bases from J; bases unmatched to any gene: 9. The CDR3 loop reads CAWGDGTSGTKTQYF. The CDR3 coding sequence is TGTGCCTGGGGGGACGGGACTAGCGGGACAAAGACCCAGTACTTC.

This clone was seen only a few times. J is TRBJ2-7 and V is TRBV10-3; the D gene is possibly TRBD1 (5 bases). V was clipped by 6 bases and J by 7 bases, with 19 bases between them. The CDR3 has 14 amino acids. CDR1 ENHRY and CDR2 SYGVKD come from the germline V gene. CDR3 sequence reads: CAIRYHGGQGEQYF. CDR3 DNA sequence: TGTGCCATCAGATACCACGGCGGCCAGGGAGAGCAGTACTTC.

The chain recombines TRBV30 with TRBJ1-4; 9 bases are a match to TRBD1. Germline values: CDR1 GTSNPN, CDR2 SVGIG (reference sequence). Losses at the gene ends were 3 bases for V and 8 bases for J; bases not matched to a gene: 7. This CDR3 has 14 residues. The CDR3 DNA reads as TGTGCCTGGAGCTCAGGACAGGGGTTAGAAAAACTGTTTTTT. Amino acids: CAWSSGQGLEKLFF.

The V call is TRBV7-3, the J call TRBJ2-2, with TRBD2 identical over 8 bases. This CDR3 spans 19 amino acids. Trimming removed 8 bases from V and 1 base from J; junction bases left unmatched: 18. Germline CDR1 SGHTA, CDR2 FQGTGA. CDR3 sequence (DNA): TGTGCCAGCCATGCCACGGGAGCGTTAGCGGGGAAGAACACCGGGGAGCTGTTTTTT. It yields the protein CASHATGALAGKNTGELFF.

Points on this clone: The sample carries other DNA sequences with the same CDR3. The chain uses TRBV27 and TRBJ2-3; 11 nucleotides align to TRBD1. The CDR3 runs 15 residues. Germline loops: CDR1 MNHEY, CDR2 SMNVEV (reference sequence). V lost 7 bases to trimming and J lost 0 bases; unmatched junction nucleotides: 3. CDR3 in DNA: TGTGCCAGCAAGGGACAGGGGGGGAGCACAGATACGCAGTATTTT. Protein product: CASKGQGGSTDTQYF.

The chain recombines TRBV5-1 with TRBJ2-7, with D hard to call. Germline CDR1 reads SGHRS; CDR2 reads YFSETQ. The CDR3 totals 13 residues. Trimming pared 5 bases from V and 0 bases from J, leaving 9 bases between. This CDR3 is CASRQIPSYEQYF. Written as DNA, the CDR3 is TGCGCCAGCAGACAGATACCCTCCTACGAGCAGTACTTC.

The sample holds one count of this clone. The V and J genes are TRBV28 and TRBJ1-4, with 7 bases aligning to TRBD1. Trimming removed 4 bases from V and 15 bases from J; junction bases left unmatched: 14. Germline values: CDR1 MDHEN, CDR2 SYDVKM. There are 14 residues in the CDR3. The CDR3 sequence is CASSSGQVPLTVFF. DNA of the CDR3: TGTGCCAGCAGTTCAGGACAGGTCCCTCTAACAGTGTTTTTT. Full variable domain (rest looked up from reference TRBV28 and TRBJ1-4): DVKVTQSSRYLVKRTGEKVFLECVQDMDHENMFWYRQDPGLGLRLIYFSYDVKMKEKGDIPEGYSVSREKKERFSLILESASTNQTSMYLCASSSGQVPLTVFFGSGTQLSVL.

The CDR3 sequence is CASSPRTGKETQYF. CDR3 DNA: TGTGCCAGCAGCCCCCGGACAGGGAAGGAGACCCAGTACTTC. V is TRBV7-9 and J is TRBJ2-5; 8 positions match TRBD1. V trimming: 5 bases; J trimming: 5 bases; junction bases outside the gene matches: 7. This CDR3 is 14 amino acids long. The germline gives CDR1 SEHNR, CDR2 FQNEAQ (reference sequence). The full variable domain, its missing parts supplied by reference TRBV7-9 and TRBJ2-5, is DTGVSQNPRHKITKRGQNVTFRCDPISEHNRLYWYRQTLGQGPEFLTYFQNEAQLEKSRLLSDRFSAERPKGSFSTLEIQRTEQGDSAMYLCASSPRTGKETQYFGPGTRLLVL.

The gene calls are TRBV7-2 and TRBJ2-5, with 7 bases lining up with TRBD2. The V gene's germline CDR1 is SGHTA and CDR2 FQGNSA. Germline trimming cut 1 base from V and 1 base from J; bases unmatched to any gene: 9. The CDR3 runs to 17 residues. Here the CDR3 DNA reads TGTGCCAGCAGCTTAGGTCCGGGACTACTAATCCAAGAGACCCAGTACTTC. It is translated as CASSLGPGLLIQETQYF.

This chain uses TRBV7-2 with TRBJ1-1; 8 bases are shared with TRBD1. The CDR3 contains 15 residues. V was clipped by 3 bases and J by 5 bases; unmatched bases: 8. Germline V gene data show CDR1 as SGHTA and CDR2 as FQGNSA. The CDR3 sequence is CASSLADRGRTEAFF. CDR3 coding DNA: TGTGCCAGCAGCTTGGCCGACAGGGGTAGGACTGAAGCTTTCTTT. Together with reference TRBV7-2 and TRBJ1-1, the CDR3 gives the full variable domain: GAGVSQSPSNKVTEKGKDVELRCDPISGHTALYWYRQSLGQGLEFLIYFQGNSAPDKSGLPSDRFSAERTGGSVSTLTIQRTQQEDSAVYLCASSLADRGRTEAFFGQGTRLTVV.

CDR3 sequence (DNA): TGTGCCAGCAGCTTGCCCCTTGAGACCCAGTACTTC. Protein product: CASSLPLETQYF. V is TRBV5-4 and J is TRBJ2-5; D gene uncertain. The V gene lost 1 base and the J gene lost 5 bases, with 6 bases spanning the gap. Germline lookup yields CDR1 SGHNT and CDR2 YYREEE (reference sequence). There are 12 residues in the CDR3.

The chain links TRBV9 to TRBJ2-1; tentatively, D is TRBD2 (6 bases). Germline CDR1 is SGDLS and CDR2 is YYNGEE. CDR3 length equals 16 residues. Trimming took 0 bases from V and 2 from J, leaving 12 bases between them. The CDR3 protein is CASSVGPEGTYNEQFF. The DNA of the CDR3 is TGTGCCAGCAGCGTAGGTCCGGAGGGGACCTACAATGAGCAGTTCTTC.

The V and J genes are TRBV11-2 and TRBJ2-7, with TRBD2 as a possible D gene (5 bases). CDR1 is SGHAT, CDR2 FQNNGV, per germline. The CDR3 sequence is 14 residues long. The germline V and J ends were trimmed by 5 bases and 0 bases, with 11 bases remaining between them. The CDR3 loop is CASSPLGDSYEQYF. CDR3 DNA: TGTGCCAGCAGCCCCCTCGGGGACTCCTACGAGCAGTACTTC.

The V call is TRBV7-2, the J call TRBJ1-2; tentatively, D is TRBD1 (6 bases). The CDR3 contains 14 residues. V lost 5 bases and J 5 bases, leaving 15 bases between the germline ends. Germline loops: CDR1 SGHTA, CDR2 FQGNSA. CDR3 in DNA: TGTGCCAGCAGCCCCATGGACAGTCCATATGGCTACACCTTC. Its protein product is CASSPMDSPYGYTF.